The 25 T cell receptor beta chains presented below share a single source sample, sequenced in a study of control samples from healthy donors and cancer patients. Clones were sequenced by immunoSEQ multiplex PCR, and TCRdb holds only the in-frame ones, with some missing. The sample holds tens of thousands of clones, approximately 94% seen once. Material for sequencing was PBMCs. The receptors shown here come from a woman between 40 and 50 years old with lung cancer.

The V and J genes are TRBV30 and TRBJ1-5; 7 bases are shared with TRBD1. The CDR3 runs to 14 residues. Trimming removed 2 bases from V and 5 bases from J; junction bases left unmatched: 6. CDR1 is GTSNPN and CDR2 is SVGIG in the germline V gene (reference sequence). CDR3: CAWSSGTAYQPQHF. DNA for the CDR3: TGTGCCTGGAGTTCCGGGACAGCCTATCAGCCCCAGCATTTT.

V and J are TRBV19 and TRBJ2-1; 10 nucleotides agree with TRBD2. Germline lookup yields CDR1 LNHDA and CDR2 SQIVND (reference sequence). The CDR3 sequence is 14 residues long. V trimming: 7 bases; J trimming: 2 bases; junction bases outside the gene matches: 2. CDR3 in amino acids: CASTTSGAYNEQFF. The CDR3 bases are TGTGCCAGTACCACTAGCGGGGCCTACAATGAGCAGTTCTTC.

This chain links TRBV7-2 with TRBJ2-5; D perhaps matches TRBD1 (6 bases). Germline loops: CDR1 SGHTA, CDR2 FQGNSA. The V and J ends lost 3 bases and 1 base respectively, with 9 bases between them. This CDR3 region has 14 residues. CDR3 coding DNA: TGTGCCAGCAGCTTTTACAGGGCCCAAGAGACCCAGTACTTC. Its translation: CASSFYRAQETQYF.

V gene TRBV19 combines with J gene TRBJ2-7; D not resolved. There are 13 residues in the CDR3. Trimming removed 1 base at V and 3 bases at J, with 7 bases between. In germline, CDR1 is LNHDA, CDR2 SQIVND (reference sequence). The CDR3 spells CASSIGGDYEQYF. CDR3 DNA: TGTGCCAGTAGTATAGGGGGTGACTACGAGCAGTACTTC.

CDR3 residues: CASSYGTGANTGELFF. The CDR3 nucleotides read TGTGCCAGCAGTTACGGGACAGGGGCCAACACCGGGGAGCTGTTTTTT. The V gene is TRBV6-5, the J gene TRBJ2-2; TRBD1 agrees at 10 bases. Germline V lookup: CDR1 MNHEY, CDR2 SVGAGI. The CDR3 runs 16 residues. V dropped 2 bases and J dropped 2; count of bases not matched to a gene: 2.

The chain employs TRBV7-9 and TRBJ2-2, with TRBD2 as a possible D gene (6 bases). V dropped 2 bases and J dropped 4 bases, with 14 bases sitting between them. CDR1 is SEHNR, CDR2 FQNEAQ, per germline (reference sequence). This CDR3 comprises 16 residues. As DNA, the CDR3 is TGTGCCAGCAGCTTACTTTCCGGACTATCCACCGGGGAGCTGTTTTTT. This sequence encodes CASSLLSGLSTGELFF.

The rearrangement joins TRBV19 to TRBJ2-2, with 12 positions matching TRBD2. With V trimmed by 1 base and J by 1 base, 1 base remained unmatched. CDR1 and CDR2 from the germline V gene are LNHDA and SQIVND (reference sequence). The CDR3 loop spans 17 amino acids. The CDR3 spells CASSIGTSGVNTGELFF. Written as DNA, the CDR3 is TGTGCCAGTAGTATAGGGACTAGCGGGGTGAACACCGGGGAGCTGTTTTTT.

As DNA, the CDR3 is TGTGCCAGCAGTTTCTCTGCGGGAATCTCCTACGAGCAGTACTTC. It is translated as CASSFSAGISYEQYF. V gene TRBV28 combines with J gene TRBJ2-7; TRBD2 might be the D (6 bases). Germline lookup yields CDR1 MDHEN and CDR2 SYDVKM. Trimming took 3 bases from V and 0 from J, leaving 12 bases between them. CDR3 length: 15 residues.

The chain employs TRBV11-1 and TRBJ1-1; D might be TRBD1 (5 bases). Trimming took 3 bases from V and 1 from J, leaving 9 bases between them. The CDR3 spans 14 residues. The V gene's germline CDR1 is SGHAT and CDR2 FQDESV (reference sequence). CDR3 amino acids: CASSLTVSNTEAFF. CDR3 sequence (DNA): TGTGCCAGCAGCTTGACAGTTTCGAACACTGAAGCTTTCTTT.

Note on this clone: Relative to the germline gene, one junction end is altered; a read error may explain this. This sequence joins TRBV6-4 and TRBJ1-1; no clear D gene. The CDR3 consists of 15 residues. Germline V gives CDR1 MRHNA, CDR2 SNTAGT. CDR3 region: CASSDSSNGDTEAFF. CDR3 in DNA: TGTGCCAGCAGTGACTCGAGTAATGGCGACACGGAAGCTTTCTTT.

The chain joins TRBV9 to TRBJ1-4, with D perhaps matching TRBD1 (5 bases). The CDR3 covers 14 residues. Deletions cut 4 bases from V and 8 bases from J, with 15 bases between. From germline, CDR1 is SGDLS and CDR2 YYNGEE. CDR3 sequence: CASSRRDRGEKLFF. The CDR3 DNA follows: TGTGCCAGCAGCAGACGGGACCGTGGGGAAAAACTGTTTTTT.

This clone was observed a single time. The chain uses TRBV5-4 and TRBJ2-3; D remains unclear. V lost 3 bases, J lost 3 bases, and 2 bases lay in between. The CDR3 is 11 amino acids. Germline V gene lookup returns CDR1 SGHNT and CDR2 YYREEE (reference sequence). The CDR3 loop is CASSWTDTQYF. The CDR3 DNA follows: TGTGCCAGCAGCTGGACAGATACGCAGTATTTT.

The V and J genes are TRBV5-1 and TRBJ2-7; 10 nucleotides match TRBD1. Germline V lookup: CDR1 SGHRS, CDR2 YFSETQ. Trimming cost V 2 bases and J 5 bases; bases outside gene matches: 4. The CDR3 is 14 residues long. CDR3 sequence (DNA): TGCGCCAGCAGCTTAGGACAGGGGGTGGACGAGCAGTACTTC. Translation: CASSLGQGVDEQYF.

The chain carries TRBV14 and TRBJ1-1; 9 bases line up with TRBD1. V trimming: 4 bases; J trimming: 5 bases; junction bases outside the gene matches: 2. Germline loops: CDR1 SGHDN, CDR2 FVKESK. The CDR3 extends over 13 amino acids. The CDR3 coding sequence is TGTGCCAGCAGCCGAGGACAGGGGACTGAAGCTTTCTTT. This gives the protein CASSRGQGTEAFF.

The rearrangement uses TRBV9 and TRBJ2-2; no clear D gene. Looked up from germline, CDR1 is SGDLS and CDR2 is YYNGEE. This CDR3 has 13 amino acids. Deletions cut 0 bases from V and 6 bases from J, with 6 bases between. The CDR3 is CASSVVTAGELFF. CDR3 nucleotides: TGTGCCAGCAGCGTAGTTACAGCCGGGGAGCTGTTTTTT.

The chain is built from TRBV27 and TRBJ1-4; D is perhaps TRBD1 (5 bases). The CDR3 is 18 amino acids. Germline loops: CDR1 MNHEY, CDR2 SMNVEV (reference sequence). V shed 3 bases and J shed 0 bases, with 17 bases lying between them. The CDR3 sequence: CASSLDRTGASTNEKLFF. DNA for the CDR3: TGTGCCAGCAGTTTGGATCGAACAGGAGCCTCAACTAATGAAAAACTGTTTTTT.

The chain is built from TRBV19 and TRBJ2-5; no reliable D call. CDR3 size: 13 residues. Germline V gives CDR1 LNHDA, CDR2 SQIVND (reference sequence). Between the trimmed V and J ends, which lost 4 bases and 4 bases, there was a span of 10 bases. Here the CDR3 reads CASSTGPGETQYF. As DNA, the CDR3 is TGTGCCAGTAGTACCGGACCGGGAGAGACCCAGTACTTC. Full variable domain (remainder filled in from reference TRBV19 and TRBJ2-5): DGGITQSPKYLFRKEGQNVTLSCEQNLNHDAMYWYRQDPGQGLRLIYYSQIVNDFQKGDIAEGYSVSREKKESFPLTVTSAQKNPTAFYLCASSTGPGETQYFGPGTRLLVL.

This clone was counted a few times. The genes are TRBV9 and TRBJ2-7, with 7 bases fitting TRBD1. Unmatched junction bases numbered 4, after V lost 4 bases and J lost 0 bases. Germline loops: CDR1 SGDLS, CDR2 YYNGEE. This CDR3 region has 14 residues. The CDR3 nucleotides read TGTGCCAGCAGCTCTCGGGACAGCTCCTACGAGCAGTACTTC. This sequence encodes CASSSRDSSYEQYF.

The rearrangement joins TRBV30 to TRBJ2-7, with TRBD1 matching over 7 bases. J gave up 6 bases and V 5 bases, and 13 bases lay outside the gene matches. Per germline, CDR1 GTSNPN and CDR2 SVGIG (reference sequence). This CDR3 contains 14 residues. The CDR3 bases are TGTGCCTGGCAAGCCGGGACAGCGCGTCGCGAGCAGTACTTC. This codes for CAWQAGTARREQYF.

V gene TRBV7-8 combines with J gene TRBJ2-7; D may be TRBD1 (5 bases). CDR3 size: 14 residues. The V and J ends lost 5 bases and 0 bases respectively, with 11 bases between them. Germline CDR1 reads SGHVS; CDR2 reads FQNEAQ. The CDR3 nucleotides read TGTGCCAGCAGCCTCTCAGGGATCTCCTACGAGCAGTACTTC. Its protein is CASSLSGISYEQYF.

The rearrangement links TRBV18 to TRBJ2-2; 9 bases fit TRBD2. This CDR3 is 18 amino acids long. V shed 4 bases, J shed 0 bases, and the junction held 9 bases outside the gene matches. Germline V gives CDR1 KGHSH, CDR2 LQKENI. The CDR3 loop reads CASSRVSSGEANTGELFF. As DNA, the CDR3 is TGTGCCAGCTCACGAGTGTCTAGCGGGGAGGCGAACACCGGGGAGCTGTTTTTT.

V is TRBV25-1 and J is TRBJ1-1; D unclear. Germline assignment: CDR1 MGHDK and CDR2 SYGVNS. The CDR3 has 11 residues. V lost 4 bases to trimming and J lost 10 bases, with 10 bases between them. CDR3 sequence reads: CASSARTVAFF. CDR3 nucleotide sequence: TGTGCCAGCAGTGCCCGGACGGTAGCTTTCTTT.

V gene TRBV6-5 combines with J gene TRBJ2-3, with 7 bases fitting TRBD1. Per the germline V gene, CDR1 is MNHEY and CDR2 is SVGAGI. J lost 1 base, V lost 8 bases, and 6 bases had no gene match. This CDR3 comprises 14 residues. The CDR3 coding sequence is TGTGCCAGCGGCAGGCAGGGGGGCACAGATACGCAGTATTTT. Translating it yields CASGRQGGTDTQYF.

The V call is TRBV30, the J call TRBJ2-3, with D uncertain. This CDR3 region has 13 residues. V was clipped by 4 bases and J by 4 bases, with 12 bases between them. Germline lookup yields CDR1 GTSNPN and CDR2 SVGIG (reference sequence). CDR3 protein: CAWTKPLADTQYF. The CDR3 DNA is TGTGCCTGGACCAAACCCTTGGCAGATACGCAGTATTTT.

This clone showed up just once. The DNA for the CDR3 is TGTGCCAGTAGTATTATTAAGGTCGACCTCATGAACACTGAAGCTTTCTTT. Its protein product is CASSIIKVDLMNTEAFF. The chain has TRBV19 and TRBJ1-1, with D uncertain. The CDR3 is made up of 17 amino acids. Trimming took 3 bases from V and 0 from J, leaving 17 bases between them. Germline V gives CDR1 LNHDA, CDR2 SQIVND (reference sequence).